Sequencing of this T cell receptor (beta chain) was carried out in a study of cytomegalovirus exposure and HLA in healthy donors. Study-level findings and limits: Near-uniform donor sequencing depth was presumed by presence/absence analyses.

About this clone itself: Antigen unknown.

PCR used 60 Vbeta primers and 13 Jbeta primers. Clones were read by immunoSEQ multiplex PCR, and TCRdb kept only the in-frame ones, dropping some. This sample has 150,000 to 200,000 clones, with roughly 80% found just once. Unrecorded immune exposure was likely among donors, who were nominally healthy when sampled. J gave up 9 bases and V 4 bases, and 7 bases lay outside the gene matches. Germline values: CDR1 SNHLY, CDR2 FYNNEI. This CDR3 is built from 16 residues. V and J are TRBV2 and TRBJ2-1; TRBD2 agrees at 15 bases. Sequencing used PBMCs. The sequence derives from a woman aged 25 to 45 in good health and CMV-seronegative. CDR3 sequence reads: CASSVGTSGGQGEQFF. In nucleotides, the CDR3 is TGTGCCAGCAGTGTGGGGACTAGCGGGGGGCAGGGTGAGCAGTTCTTC.